This T cell receptor beta chain was captured by sequencing in a study of T-cell reconstitution after alpha-beta-depleted transplantation in children. Unique molecular identifiers were incorporated into the prepared TCRbeta library. A single record per CDR3 protein comes from TCRdb applying MiXCR to the PCR reads. The sample lists about 230,000 distinct CDR3 sequences, 12% occurring once. Germline CDR1 SGHDN, CDR2 FVKESK. The V end was cut by 4 bases, the J end by 1 base, with 10 bases between. The CDR3 loop spans 14 amino acids. The material sequenced was PBMCs from the stem cell graft donor, taken from the stem cell graft. The chain couples TRBV14 to TRBJ1-1; D unclear. The receptor comes from a human donor who donated a stem cell graft to a child with acute lymphoblastic leukemia. The CDR3 coding sequence is TGTGCCAGCAGCCGCCACACGGAGAACACTGAAGCTTTCTTT. Translation: CASSRHTENTEAFF.